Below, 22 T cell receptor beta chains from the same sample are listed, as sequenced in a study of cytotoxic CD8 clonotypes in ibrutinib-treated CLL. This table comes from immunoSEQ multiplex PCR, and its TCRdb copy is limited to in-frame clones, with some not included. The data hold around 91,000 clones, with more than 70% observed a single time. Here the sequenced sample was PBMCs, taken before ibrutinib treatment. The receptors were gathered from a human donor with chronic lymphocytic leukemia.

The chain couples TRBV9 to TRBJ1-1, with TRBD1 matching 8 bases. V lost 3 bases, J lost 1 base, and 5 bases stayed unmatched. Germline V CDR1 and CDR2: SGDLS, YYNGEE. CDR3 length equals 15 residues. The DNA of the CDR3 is TGTGCCAGCAGCGGCTCCGGGACAGGGAACACTGAAGCTTTCTTT. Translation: CASSGSGTGNTEAFF.

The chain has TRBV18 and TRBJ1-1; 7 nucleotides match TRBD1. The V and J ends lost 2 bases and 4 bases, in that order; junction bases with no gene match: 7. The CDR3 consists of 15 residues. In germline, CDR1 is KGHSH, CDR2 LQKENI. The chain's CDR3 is CASSPGQAGSTEAFF. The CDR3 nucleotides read TGTGCCAGCTCACCAGGACAGGCAGGGAGCACTGAAGCTTTCTTT. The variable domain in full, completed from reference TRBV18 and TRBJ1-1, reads NAGVMQNPRHLVRRRGQEARLRCSPMKGHSHVYWYRQLPEEGLKFMVYLQKENIIDESGMPKERFSAEFPKEGPSILRIQQVVRGDSAAYFCASSPGQAGSTEAFFGQGTRLTVV.

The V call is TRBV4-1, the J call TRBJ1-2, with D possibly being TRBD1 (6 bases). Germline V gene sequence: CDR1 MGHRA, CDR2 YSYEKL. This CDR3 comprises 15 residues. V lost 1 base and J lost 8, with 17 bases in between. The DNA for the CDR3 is TGCGCCAGCAGCCAAGGTTCCCGGGGGGCGCGAGGCTACACCTTC. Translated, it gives CASSQGSRGARGYTF.

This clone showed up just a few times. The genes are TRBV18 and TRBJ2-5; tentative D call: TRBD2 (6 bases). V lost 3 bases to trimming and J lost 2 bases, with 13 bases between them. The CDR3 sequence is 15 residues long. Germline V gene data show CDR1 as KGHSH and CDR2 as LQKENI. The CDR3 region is CASSPTGVVQETQYF. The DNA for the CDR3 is TGTGCCAGCTCACCCACGGGAGTGGTTCAAGAGACCCAGTACTTC.

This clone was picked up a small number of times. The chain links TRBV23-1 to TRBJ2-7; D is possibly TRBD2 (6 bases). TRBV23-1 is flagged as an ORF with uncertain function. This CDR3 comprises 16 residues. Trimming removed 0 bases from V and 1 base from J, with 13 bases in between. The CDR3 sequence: CASSQSPGLTSYEQYF. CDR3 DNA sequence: TGCGCCAGCAGTCAATCTCCGGGACTGACTTCCTACGAGCAGTACTTC.

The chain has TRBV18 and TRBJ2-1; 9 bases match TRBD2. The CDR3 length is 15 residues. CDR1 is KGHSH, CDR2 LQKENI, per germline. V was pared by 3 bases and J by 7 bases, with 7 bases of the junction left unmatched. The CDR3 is CASSPSSGTGNEQFF. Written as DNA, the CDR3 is TGTGCCAGCTCACCCTCTAGCGGGACTGGGAATGAGCAGTTCTTC.

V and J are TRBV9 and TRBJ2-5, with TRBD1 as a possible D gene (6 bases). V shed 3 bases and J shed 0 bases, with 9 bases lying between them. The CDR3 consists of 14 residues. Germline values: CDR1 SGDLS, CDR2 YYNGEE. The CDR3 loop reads CASSDRVDQETQYF. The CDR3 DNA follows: TGTGCCAGCAGCGACAGGGTCGACCAAGAGACCCAGTACTTC. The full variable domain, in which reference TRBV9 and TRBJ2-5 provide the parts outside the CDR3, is DSGVTQTPKHLITATGQRVTLRCSPRSGDLSVYWYQQSLDQGLQFLIQYYNGEERAKGNILERFSAQQFPDLHSELNLSSLELGDSALYFCASSDRVDQETQYFGPGTRLLVL.

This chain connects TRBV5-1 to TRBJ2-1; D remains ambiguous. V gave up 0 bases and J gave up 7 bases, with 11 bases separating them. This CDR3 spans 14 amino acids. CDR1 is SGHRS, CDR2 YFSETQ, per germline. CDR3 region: CASSLGEIGNEQFF. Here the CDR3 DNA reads TGCGCCAGCAGCTTGGGGGAAATTGGGAATGAGCAGTTCTTC.

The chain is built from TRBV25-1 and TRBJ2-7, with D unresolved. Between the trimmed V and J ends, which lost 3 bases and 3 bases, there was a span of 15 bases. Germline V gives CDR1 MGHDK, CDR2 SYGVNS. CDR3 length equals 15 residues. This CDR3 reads CASSDGNRPNYEQYF. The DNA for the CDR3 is TGTGCCAGCAGTGATGGTAATAGGCCGAACTACGAGCAGTACTTC.

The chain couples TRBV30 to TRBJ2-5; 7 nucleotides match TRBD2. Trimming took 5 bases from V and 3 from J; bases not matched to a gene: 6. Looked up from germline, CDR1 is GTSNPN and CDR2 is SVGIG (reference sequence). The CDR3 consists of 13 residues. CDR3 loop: CAWGSGMEETQYF. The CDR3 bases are TGTGCCTGGGGAAGCGGGATGGAAGAGACCCAGTACTTC.

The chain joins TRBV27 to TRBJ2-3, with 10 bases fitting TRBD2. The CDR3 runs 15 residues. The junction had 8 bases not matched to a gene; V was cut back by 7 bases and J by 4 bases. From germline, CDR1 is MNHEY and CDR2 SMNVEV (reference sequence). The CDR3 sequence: CASTPSGRAADTQYF. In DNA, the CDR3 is TGTGCCAGCACCCCCAGCGGGAGGGCGGCAGATACGCAGTATTTT.

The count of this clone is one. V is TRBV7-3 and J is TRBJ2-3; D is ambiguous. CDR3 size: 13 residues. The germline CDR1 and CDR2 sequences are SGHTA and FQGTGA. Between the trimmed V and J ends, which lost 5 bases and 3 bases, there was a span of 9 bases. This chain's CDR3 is CASSPSRTDTQYF. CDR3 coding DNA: TGTGCCAGCAGCCCATCCCGGACAGATACGCAGTATTTT.

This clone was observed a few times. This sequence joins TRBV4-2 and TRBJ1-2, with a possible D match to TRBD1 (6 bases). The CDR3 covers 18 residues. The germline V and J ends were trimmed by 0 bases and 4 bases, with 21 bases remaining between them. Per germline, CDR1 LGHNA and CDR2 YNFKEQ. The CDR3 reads CASSQDIEGGEYGYGYTF. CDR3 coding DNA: TGTGCCAGCAGCCAAGATATTGAGGGGGGGGAGTATGGCTATGGCTACACCTTC.

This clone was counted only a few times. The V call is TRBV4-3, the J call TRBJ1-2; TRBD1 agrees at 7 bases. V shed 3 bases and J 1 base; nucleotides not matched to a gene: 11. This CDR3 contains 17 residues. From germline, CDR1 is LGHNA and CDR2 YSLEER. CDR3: CASSHYLRDRVNYGYTF. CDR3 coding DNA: TGCGCCAGCAGCCACTATCTCCGGGACAGAGTTAACTATGGCTACACCTTC.

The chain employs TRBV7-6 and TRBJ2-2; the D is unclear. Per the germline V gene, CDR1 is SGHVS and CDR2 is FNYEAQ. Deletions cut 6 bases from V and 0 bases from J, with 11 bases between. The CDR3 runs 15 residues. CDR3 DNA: TGTGCCAGCAGAGTCGGTACGTCGAACACCGGGGAGCTGTTTTTT. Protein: CASRVGTSNTGELFF.

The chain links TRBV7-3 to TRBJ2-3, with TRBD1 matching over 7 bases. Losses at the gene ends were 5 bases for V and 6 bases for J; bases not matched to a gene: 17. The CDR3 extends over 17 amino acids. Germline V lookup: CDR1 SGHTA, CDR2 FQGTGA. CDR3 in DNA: TGTGCCAGCAGCAAAAGGGTAACAGGGGATCTCTCGGATACGCAGTATTTT. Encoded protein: CASSKRVTGDLSDTQYF.

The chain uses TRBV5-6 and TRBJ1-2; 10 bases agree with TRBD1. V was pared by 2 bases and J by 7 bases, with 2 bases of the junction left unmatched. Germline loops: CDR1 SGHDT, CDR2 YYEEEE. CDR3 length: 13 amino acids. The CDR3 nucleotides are TGTGCCAGCAGCTTTCGGACAGGGGGTGGCTACACCTTC. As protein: CASSFRTGGGYTF.

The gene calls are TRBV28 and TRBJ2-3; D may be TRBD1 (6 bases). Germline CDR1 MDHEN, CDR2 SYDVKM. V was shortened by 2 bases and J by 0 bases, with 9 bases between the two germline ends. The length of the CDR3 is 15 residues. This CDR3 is CASSLPGQSTDTQYF. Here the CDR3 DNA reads TGTGCCAGCAGTTTACCCGGACAGAGCACAGATACGCAGTATTTT.

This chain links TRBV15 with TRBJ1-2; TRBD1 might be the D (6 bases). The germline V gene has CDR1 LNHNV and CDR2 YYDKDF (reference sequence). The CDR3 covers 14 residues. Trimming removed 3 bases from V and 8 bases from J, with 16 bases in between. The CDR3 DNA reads TGTGCCACCAGCAGGGACAGAGTTGCCTTGGGCTACACCTTC. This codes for CATSRDRVALGYTF.

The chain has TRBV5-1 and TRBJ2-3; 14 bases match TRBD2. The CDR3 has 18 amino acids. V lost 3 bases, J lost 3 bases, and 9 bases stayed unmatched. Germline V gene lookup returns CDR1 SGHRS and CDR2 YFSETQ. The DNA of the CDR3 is TGCGCCAGCAGCTCGCGACTAGCGGGAGGGGGTAGGACAGATACGCAGTATTTT. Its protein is CASSSRLAGGGRTDTQYF.

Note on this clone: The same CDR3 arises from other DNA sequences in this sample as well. CDR3 coding DNA: TGTGCCAGCAGTTTCGGCGGATACAATGAGCAGTTCTTC. Amino acids: CASSFGGYNEQFF. The chain links TRBV27 to TRBJ2-1, with D unclear. The V gene lost 3 bases and the J gene lost 4 bases, with 7 bases spanning the gap. The length of the CDR3 is 13 residues. The germline V gene encodes CDR1 MNHEY and CDR2 SMNVEV (reference sequence).

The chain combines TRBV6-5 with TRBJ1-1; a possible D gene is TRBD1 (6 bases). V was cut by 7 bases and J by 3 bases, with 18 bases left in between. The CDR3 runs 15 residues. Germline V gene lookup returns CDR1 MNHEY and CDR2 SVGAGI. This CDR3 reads CASTPKRGRDTEAFF. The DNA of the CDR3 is TGTGCCAGCACCCCAAAAAGGGGGAGGGACACTGAAGCTTTCTTT.